This T cell receptor beta chain was identified in a study of vaccination and CD4 T cells after COVID-19. Treatment: approximately nine-day PBMC culture with coronavirus spike peptide pools or control peptides (ViraFEST assay). An unexposed donor provided the CD4+ T cells, which were collected before the COVID-19 pandemic (2011-2018). CDR1 and CDR2 from the germline V gene are DFQATT and SNEGSKA (reference sequence). The CDR3 covers 15 residues. The trim removed 0 bases at V and 9 bases at J, leaving 7 bases unmatched. The Oncomine TCR Beta short-read assay was applied to DNA of cultured CD4+ T cells. Using its own MiXCR run on the PCR reads, TCRdb lists one record per CDR3 protein. In the table there are about 9,000 distinct CDR3 sequences, 40% to 60% of which are singletons. Regarding this clonotype: Its antigen is currently unknown.

The chain links TRBV20-1 to TRBJ2-1; 11 nucleotides agree with TRBD2. Sequenced material: CD4+ T cells from blood, cultured in vitro. This clonotype was obtained from a human donor in good health. CDR3 bases: TGCAGTGCTAGAGATAGCGGGAGGGCCTCTGGTGAGCAGTTCTTC. It specifies CSARDSGRASGEQFF.